This entry features one T cell receptor (beta chain) sequence. Its specificity is not known. The CDR3 is made up of 16 amino acids. The V segment lost 6 bases and the J segment 7 bases; nucleotides outside the gene matches: 12. The germline gives CDR1 SGHRS, CDR2 YFSETQ. Some clones are missing from TCRdb's copy, which holds only in-frame ones; the method was immunoSEQ multiplex PCR. The table shows roughly 18,000 clones, with approximately 94% occurring only once. Regulatory T cells were sorted as CD4+CD25hiCD127low/negative cells. The sample originates from a study of B cell selection in AIRE deficiency. Notes on the study in general: Healthy donors alone shared roughly 32% of 3,300 or so Treg sequences; patients alone about 10%. Tconv and Treg cells from AIRE-deficient patients resembled healthy donors in TCRBV usage, CDR3 length and diversity. Approximately 30% of healthy-donor shared Treg TCRbeta sequences appeared in patient Tconv cells. Shorter CDR3s marked shared Treg sequences, biased toward few non-templated insertions.

This sequence originates from a human donor in good health. The chain has TRBV5-1 and TRBJ2-1; 11 nucleotides agree with TRBD2. Sequencing was performed on CD4+CD25+ Tregs sorted from PBMCs. The CDR3 sequence: CASTLITSGRANEQFF. The CDR3 coding sequence is TGCGCCAGCACCCTAATAACTAGCGGGAGAGCGAATGAGCAGTTCTTC.